This T cell receptor beta chain stems from a study of T cells after posttransplantation cyclophosphamide (dated by TCRdb to about 2016). Turning to the overall study: Using TRB sequencing, the study followed how the T cell repertoire reconstituted after myeloablative bone marrow transplantation in which posttransplantation cyclophosphamide served as GVHD prophylaxis. Because TRA and TRB clonality correlated tightly in roughly ten samples, later TCR analyses were limited to TRB. Public TRB sequences were searched against a database of over 3,000 sequences associated with responses to pathogens, tumor antigens, self-antigens and alloantigens. Up to about 3 additional blood samples from 2 to 5.2 years after transplant were also TRB-sequenced in 3 patients, as was pretransplant blood from a handful of patients. Antigen receptor sequencing was done on samples from a few dozen PTCy-treated patients and from more than 15 related bone marrow donors of those patients. Blood from every one of the approximately 37 PTCy patients who had 1-year posttransplant specimens underwent TRB sequencing.

This clone was seen only once. Its antigen is currently not known. The input lacks base qualities; no much larger clone sits a single base away. The full study reports these points: The TRB repertoires of T cells infiltrating skin or GI tract showed only limited overlap with the TRB repertoires of T cells in blood. Across 45 patients, recipient CMV seropositivity and CMV reactivation were highly associated with TRB clonality; PTCy diversity was similar to CNI/methotrexate controls. At 1-2 months, donor-recipient similarity was low but rose over the first year, and the later blood repertoires were often dominated by donor CD8+ memory clones.

What the treatment or condition label conveys for this sample: high-dose cyclophosphamide on days +3 and +4 as single-agent GVHD prophylaxis. For conditioning, the PTCy patients got busulfan and fludarabine, then a related or unrelated marrow graft, followed by cyclophosphamide on days +3 and +4. The PTCy-treated patients were enrolled in a prospective multi-institutional clinical trial. Peripheral blood and bone marrow mononuclear cells were isolated by Ficoll-Hypaque density centrifugation and were cryopreserved. Sorting of CD4+ and CD8+ T cells, including naive and memory subsets, was performed by FACS on a FACSAria II. Genomic DNA was used for TRB sequencing, which was performed with the immunoSEQ assay at survey resolution or with the hsTCRB kit. The original pipeline was this. The immunoSEQ software was used for initial read processing, and the LymphoSeq R package was used for repertoire analyses. Clonality was calculated as 1 minus normalized Shannon entropy, and the Gini coefficient was also calculated for each TRB dataset. Phenotypes of unsorted samples were inferred by mapping TRB sequences from sorted subsets of the recipient or donor onto the same recipient's unsorted samples. Held by TCRdb, this immuneACCESS table contains in-frame sequences only and omits some clones. Under half of the omission traces to an unresolved V gene where checked; the cause of the rest is unknown. The V and J calls and clone size come from that table; D and trimming were worked out from the DNA. This sample lists roughly 8,600 clones; under 90% were detected once. The top ten hold 1% to 1.5% of the sample.

The sequence derives from a female patient aged 50-59 years who received an allogeneic stem cell transplant from a related donor, was CMV-positive, and had no GVHD. Following a transplant, some T lymphocytes may have been derived from the graft donor. Source: CD4+ T cells sorted from blood, taken around 1,500 days after allogeneic stem cell transplant with posttransplant cyclophosphamide.

The CDR3 here reads CASSIRSRNTDTQYF. DNA sequence: TGTGCCAGTAGTATTAGGAGTCGGAACACAGATACGCAGTATTTT. The sequence joins TRBV19 to TRBJ2-3; the D gene identity is not certain. Based on the germline V gene (reference sequence), the CDR1 and CDR2 sequences are LNHDA and SQIVND. The cysteine opens and the phenylalanine closes a CDR3 of 15 amino acids. The kept DNA is CDR3 alone, 45 bases in frame from the first base. At the junction V is shortened by 3 bases and J by 2 bases, with 12 bases in between. The entire variable domain, with the stretches around the CDR3 drawn from the reference TRBV19 and TRBJ2-3 proteins, is DGGITQSPKYLFRKEGQNVTLSCEQNLNHDAMYWYRQDPGQGLRLIYYSQIVNDFQKGDIAEGYSVSREKKESFPLTVTSAQKNPTAFYLCASSIRSRNTDTQYFGPGTRLTVL.